The rows below give T cell receptor beta chains drawn from one sample of a study of T cell repertoires in MIS-A myocarditis. Assay used: immunoSEQ multiplex PCR; TCRdb lists only in-frame clones, some missing. The sample comprises approximately 5,500 clones, 75% to 80% of which are singletons, and around three fifths rests with the top ten. Material: interventricular septum heart tissue obtained at autopsy. These receptors originate from a man aged 18 to 29 with fulminant myocarditis from multisystem inflammatory syndrome in adults (MIS-A) after COVID-19. The CDR3 runs from the conserved cysteine through the conserved F or W. The D gene is left open where the match is weak. Part of the rows lack a size; the others show once, few, many or a class for expanded clones.

d_call: NA
j_call: TRBJ2-1
v_call: TRBV5-1
clone_size: NA
cdr3_nt: TGCGCCAGCAGCTTGTCTACTGGTTTAGGAGAGCAGTTCTTC
cdr3_aa: CASSLSTGLGEQFF

d_call: NA
j_call: TRBJ1-2
v_call: TRBV18
clone_size: NA
cdr3_nt: TGTGCCAGCTCACCCCCCTTATACGACATTGGCTACACCTTC
cdr3_aa: CASSPPLYDIGYTF

d_call: NA
j_call: TRBJ2-5
v_call: TRBV11-2
clone_size: NA
cdr3_nt: TGTGCCAGCAGCCCCTCAGGAGGCGAGACCCAGTACTTC
cdr3_aa: CASSPSGGETQYF

d_call: NA
j_call: TRBJ2-4
v_call: TRBV6-6
clone_size: NA
cdr3_nt: TGTGCCAGCAGAGTGGGGCTTTTTGCCAAAAACATTCAGTACTTC
cdr3_aa: CASRVGLFAKNIQYF

d_call: NA
j_call: TRBJ1-5
v_call: TRBV28
clone_size: NA
cdr3_nt: TGTGCCAGCAGGTCAGATCAGCCCCAGCATTTT
cdr3_aa: CASRSDQPQHF

d_call: NA
j_call: TRBJ2-3
v_call: TRBV7-9
clone_size: NA
cdr3_nt: TGTGCCAGCAGCCCAGATTCACGCACAGATACGCAGTATTTT
cdr3_aa: CASSPDSRTDTQYF

d_call: NA
j_call: TRBJ1-1
v_call: TRBV7-9
clone_size: NA
cdr3_nt: TGTGCCAGCAGTTCCGTAGGCAGAACTTTGAACACTGAAGCTTTCTTT
cdr3_aa: CASSSVGRTLNTEAFF

d_call: TRBD2
j_call: TRBJ2-1
v_call: TRBV7-8
clone_size: NA
cdr3_nt: TGTGCCAGCAGCTTACGAGCGGGAGGGCTCTACAATGAGCAGTTCTTC
cdr3_aa: CASSLRAGGLYNEQFF

d_call: TRBD1
j_call: TRBJ2-3
v_call: TRBV5-8
clone_size: NA
cdr3_nt: TGTGCCAGCAGCTTAGGACAGGGGGTGTTAGATACGCAGTATTTT
cdr3_aa: CASSLGQGVLDTQYF

d_call: TRBD1
j_call: TRBJ2-3
v_call: TRBV5-5
clone_size: NA
cdr3_nt: TGTGCCAGCAGCTCAGGGGACAGGGACAGCCTGTTT
cdr3_aa: CASSSGDRDSLF

d_call: NA
j_call: TRBJ1-1
v_call: TRBV6-1
clone_size: NA
cdr3_nt: TGTGCCAGCAGTGAAGAGTTTTCAATGAACACTGAAGCTTTCTTT
cdr3_aa: CASSEEFSMNTEAFF

d_call: NA
j_call: TRBJ1-1
v_call: TRBV28
clone_size: NA
cdr3_nt: TGTGCCAGCAGTGCCCCTGTTCGAGGATTCGGAGCTGAAGCTTTCTTT
cdr3_aa: CASSAPVRGFGAEAFF

d_call: NA
j_call: TRBJ2-3
v_call: TRBV7-3
clone_size: NA
cdr3_nt: TGTGCCAGCAGCTTAATTGGCGGCACAGATACGCAGTATTTT
cdr3_aa: CASSLIGGTDTQYF

d_call: NA
j_call: TRBJ2-3
v_call: TRBV7-2
clone_size: NA
cdr3_nt: TGTGCCAGCAGCCCTCCAGGTCAGGATACGCAGTATTTT
cdr3_aa: CASSPPGQDTQYF

d_call: NA
j_call: TRBJ2-2
v_call: TRBV4-2
clone_size: NA
cdr3_nt: TGTGCCAGCAGCCAAGGAATAGGGACCAACACCGGGGAGCTGTTTTTT
cdr3_aa: CASSQGIGTNTGELFF

d_call: NA
j_call: TRBJ1-1
v_call: TRBV6-2/TRBV6-3
clone_size: once
cdr3_nt: TGTGCCAGCAGTAGTACAGGGCTCACTGAAGCTTTCTTT
cdr3_aa: CASSSTGLTEAFF

d_call: NA
j_call: TRBJ2-2
v_call: TRBV12-3/TRBV12-4
clone_size: NA
cdr3_nt: TGTGCCACCACCCCTGAGCACACCGGGGAGCTGTTTTTT
cdr3_aa: CATTPEHTGELFF

d_call: NA
j_call: TRBJ2-7
v_call: TRBV19
clone_size: NA
cdr3_nt: TGTGCCAGTAGTGTCAGGGCCTCCTACGAGCAGTACTTC
cdr3_aa: CASSVRASYEQYF

d_call: NA
j_call: TRBJ1-2
v_call: TRBV6-1
clone_size: NA
cdr3_nt: TGTGCCAGCAGTGAAGCTGGGAGGCACTATGGCTACACCTTC
cdr3_aa: CASSEAGRHYGYTF

d_call: NA
j_call: TRBJ2-5
v_call: TRBV21-1
clone_size: once
cdr3_nt: TGTGCCAGCAGCAAGGGTAAACAGGGGGCTCCCCAAGAGACCCAGTACTTC
cdr3_aa: CASSKGKQGAPQETQYF

d_call: NA
j_call: TRBJ1-1
v_call: TRBV27
clone_size: NA
cdr3_nt: TGTGCCAGCAGTTTATCGCAGGGGTCTGAAGCTTTCTTT
cdr3_aa: CASSLSQGSEAFF

d_call: NA
j_call: TRBJ1-1
v_call: TRBV9
clone_size: NA
cdr3_nt: TGTGCCTCCGGGAGTAACACTGAAGCTTTCTTT
cdr3_aa: CASGSNTEAFF

d_call: NA
j_call: TRBJ2-1
v_call: TRBV5-4
clone_size: few
cdr3_nt: TGTGCCAGCAGCCGCCCCGGCTACAATGAGCAGTTCTTC
cdr3_aa: CASSRPGYNEQFF

d_call: NA
j_call: TRBJ1-1
v_call: TRBV23-1
clone_size: NA
cdr3_nt: TGCGCCAGCAGTCCCGGTTACCGCACTGAAGCTTTCTTT
cdr3_aa: CASSPGYRTEAFF

d_call: TRBD2
j_call: TRBJ2-1
v_call: TRBV12-3/TRBV12-4
clone_size: NA
cdr3_nt: TGTGCCGGAAGCGGGACTAGGGAGCAGTTCTTC
cdr3_aa: CAGSGTREQFF

d_call: NA
j_call: TRBJ2-7
v_call: TRBV5-8
clone_size: once
cdr3_nt: TGTGCCAGCAGCCTCGGCGGAGCAGACTTATACGAGCAGTACTTC
cdr3_aa: CASSLGGADLYEQYF

d_call: NA
j_call: TRBJ2-5
v_call: TRBV3-1/TRBV3-2
clone_size: NA
cdr3_nt: TGTGCCAGCAGCCAGGACCGGGGGACCCAGTACTTC
cdr3_aa: CASSQDRGTQYF

d_call: NA
j_call: TRBJ2-3
v_call: TRBV27
clone_size: NA
cdr3_nt: TGTGCCAGCAGTTTCCTCGAGGGCTGGAGTCGCACAGATACGCAGTATTTT
cdr3_aa: CASSFLEGWSRTDTQYF